A selection of T cell receptor beta chains follows, all from one sample in a study of T cell responses to AZD1222 COVID-19 vaccine. Libraries were prepared by immunoSEQ multiplex PCR; TCRdb keeps only in-frame clonotypes and omits some of them. The data show approximately 150,000 clones, 88% seen once. The sample was peripheral blood, taken 28 days after the second AZD1222 dose. These receptor sequences come from an adult who received the AZD1222 COVID-19 vaccine. The CDR3 runs from the conserved cysteine through the conserved F or W. The D gene is left open where the match is weak. Some rows have no size entry. The others give once, few or many, or a class for an expanded clone.

D: .; J: TRBJ2-7; V: TRBV14; size: .; DNA: TGTGCCAGCAGCCAAGAAATGCGTTACGAGCAGTACTTC; CDR3: CASSQEMRYEQYF
D: .; J: TRBJ2-1; V: TRBV2; size: .; DNA: TGTGCCAGCAGTGCGTCCCGGGGTTTACGGTTCTTC; CDR3: CASSASRGLRFF
D: .; J: TRBJ2-5; V: TRBV6-5; size: .; DNA: TGTGCCAGCAGTTACTGGGGCCTCTACGGGGGGACCCAGTACTTC; CDR3: CASSYWGLYGGTQYF
D: .; J: TRBJ2-1; V: TRBV5-6; size: once; DNA: TGTGCCAGCAGCTCCCCCGCCAGTTCCTACAATGAGCAGTTCTTC; CDR3: CASSSPASSYNEQFF
D: .; J: TRBJ1-2; V: TRBV6-5; size: .; DNA: TGTGCCAGCAGTTACTCGCAGGGGACCTATGGTGGCTACACCTTC; CDR3: CASSYSQGTYGGYTF
D: .; J: TRBJ1-4; V: TRBV30; size: .; DNA: TGTGCCTGGAGCCAAAACGGGGTACTGTTTTTT; CDR3: CAWSQNGVLFF
D: .; J: TRBJ1-3; V: TRBV4-2; size: .; DNA: TGTGCCAGCAGCCAAGTGCTCGGGGACGTTTCTGGAAACACCATATATTTT; CDR3: CASSQVLGDVSGNTIYF
D: .; J: TRBJ1-3; V: TRBV29-1; size: .; DNA: TGCAGCGTTGGAGGCTCTAACACCATATATTTT; CDR3: CSVGGSNTIYF
D: .; J: TRBJ1-2; V: TRBV3-1/TRBV3-2; size: .; DNA: TGTGCCAGCAGCCAAGAGTCAGGGCCTAGTGGAGGCTACACCTTC; CDR3: CASSQESGPSGGYTF
D: TRBD1; J: TRBJ2-7; V: TRBV11-2; size: .; DNA: TGTGCCAGCAGCTTAGATTCTTGGACAGGGACACCCTACGAGCAGTACTTC; CDR3: CASSLDSWTGTPYEQYF
D: TRBD1; J: TRBJ2-5; V: TRBV9; size: .; DNA: TGTGCCAGCAGCGTAGGACAGGGGGAGGAGACCCAGTACTTC; CDR3: CASSVGQGEETQYF
D: .; J: TRBJ1-5; V: TRBV6-5; size: .; DNA: TGTGCCAGCAACACAGGGAGGTCGTATCAGCCCCAGCATTTT; CDR3: CASNTGRSYQPQHF
D: .; J: TRBJ1-2; V: TRBV5-4; size: .; DNA: TGTGCCAGCAGCCGTGCGGGTGGTGAGTCCGTCTATGGCTACACCTTC; CDR3: CASSRAGGESVYGYTF
D: .; J: TRBJ1-3; V: TRBV7-8; size: .; DNA: TGTGCCAGCAGCTTTCCCTCAACCAGGGTTTCTGGAAACACCATATATTTT; CDR3: CASSFPSTRVSGNTIYF
D: .; J: TRBJ1-5; V: TRBV30; size: .; DNA: TGTGCCTGGAGTGTACGCGGTCCCGGGGGAGCTAATCAGCCCCAGCATTTT; CDR3: CAWSVRGPGGANQPQHF
D: TRBD1; J: TRBJ1-2; V: TRBV3-1/TRBV3-2; size: .; DNA: TGTGCCAGCAGCCAAGGGGACAGGGGTGGCTACACCTTC; CDR3: CASSQGDRGGYTF
D: .; J: TRBJ1-1; V: TRBV7-8; size: once; DNA: TGTGCCAGCAGCTTAACCGTGGTTGGGGGCACTGAAGCTTTCTTT; CDR3: CASSLTVVGGTEAFF
D: .; J: TRBJ2-7; V: TRBV4-3; size: .; DNA: TGCGCCAGCAGCCAAGAGCCTCACTCTGGGGAGCAGTACTTC; CDR3: CASSQEPHSGEQYF
D: .; J: TRBJ2-1; V: TRBV4-3; size: .; DNA: TGCGCCAGCAGCCAAGACAGCCGATTCGAGGAGCAGTTCTTC; CDR3: CASSQDSRFEEQFF
D: .; J: TRBJ2-7; V: TRBV6-1; size: .; DNA: TGTGCCAGCAGTGAAGCCCTAGGGCTAGCTGGCTACGAGCAGTACTTC; CDR3: CASSEALGLAGYEQYF
D: TRBD1; J: TRBJ1-5; V: TRBV5-8; size: .; DNA: TGTGCCAGCAGCTTTACCGTAGGGGGCGGTCAGCCCCAGCATTTT; CDR3: CASSFTVGGGQPQHF
D: .; J: TRBJ2-5; V: TRBV14; size: .; DNA: TGTGCCAGCAGCCAAGTTCAGGGGGGGGCCCAAGAGACCCAGTACTTC; CDR3: CASSQVQGGAQETQYF
D: TRBD1; J: TRBJ2-7; V: TRBV9; size: .; DNA: TGTGCCAGCAGCGAAAAGGGGGCCCCCTCGATCTACGAGCAGTACTTC; CDR3: CASSEKGAPSIYEQYF
D: .; J: TRBJ1-1; V: TRBV28; size: .; DNA: TGTGCCAGCAGTTCCCCCGAGCTGAGGTCGAAGACTGAAGCTTTCTTT; CDR3: CASSSPELRSKTEAFF